The clone carrying this T cell receptor (beta chain) was detected once. Its antigen remains unknown. The sample originates from a study of vaccination and CD4 T cells after COVID-19. Looking at the study overall: Post-vaccine specimens were obtained a median around 72 days after dose two (range 14 to 241). Study results and caveats: Among convalescent patients, a median roughly 90% of reactive clones emerged only after vaccination.

Germline V lookup: CDR1 DFQATT, CDR2 SNEGSKA (reference sequence). The V gene lost 2 bases and the J gene lost 8 bases, with 12 bases spanning the gap. This CDR3 region has 12 residues. Oncomine TCR Beta short-read sequencing was applied to DNA from cultured CD4+ T cells. TCRdb processed the PCR reads anew with MiXCR; each CDR3 protein has one entry. The sample consists of over 4,500 distinct CDR3 sequences, roughly half of them appearing once. The treatment here: approximately nine-day PBMC culture with coronavirus spike peptide pools or control peptides (ViraFEST assay). This sequence originates from a human donor who had recovered from COVID-19. The sequencing sample was made of CD4+ T cells from blood, cultured in vitro. The chain links TRBV20-1 to TRBJ1-1; D possibly corresponds to TRBD1 (6 bases). The CDR3 DNA reads as TGCAGTGCTAGATCGGGGGCGGTGGAAGCTTTCTTT. Translation gives CSARSGAVEAFF.